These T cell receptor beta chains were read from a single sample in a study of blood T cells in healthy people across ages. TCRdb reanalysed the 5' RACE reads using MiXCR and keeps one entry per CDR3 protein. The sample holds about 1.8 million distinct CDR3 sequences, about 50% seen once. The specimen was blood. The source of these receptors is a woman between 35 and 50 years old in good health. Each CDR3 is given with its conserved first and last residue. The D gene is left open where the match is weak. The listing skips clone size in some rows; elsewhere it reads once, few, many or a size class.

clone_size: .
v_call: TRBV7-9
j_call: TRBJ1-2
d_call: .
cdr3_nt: TGTGCCAGCAGCTCAATGGACATCAGCAATGGCTACACCTTC
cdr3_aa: CASSSMDISNGYTF

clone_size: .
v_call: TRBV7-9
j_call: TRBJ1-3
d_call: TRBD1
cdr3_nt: TGTGCCAGCAGCACACGGACAGGGAGCTCTGGAAACACCATATATTTT
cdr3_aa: CASSTRTGSSGNTIYF

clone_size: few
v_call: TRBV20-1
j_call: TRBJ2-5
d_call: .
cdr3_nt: TGCAGTGCATTAGGGGGGAGGGCCCTTGGGGTCTTCCAAGAGACCCAGTACTTC
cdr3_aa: CSALGGRALGVFQETQYF

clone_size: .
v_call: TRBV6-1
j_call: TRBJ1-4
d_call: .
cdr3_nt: TGTGCCAGCAGTGAAGCGGGGGCGCCTAATGAAAAACTGTTTTTT
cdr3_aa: CASSEAGAPNEKLFF

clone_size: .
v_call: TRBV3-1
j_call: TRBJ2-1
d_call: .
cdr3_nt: TGTGCCAGCAGCCCCCAAAGCCGGGAACTAGTTCCGTTCCGGCAGTTCTTC
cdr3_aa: CASSPQSRELVPFRQFF

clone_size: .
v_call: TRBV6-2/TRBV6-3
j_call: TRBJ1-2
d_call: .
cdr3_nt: TGTGCCAGCAGTTACCCGGGACTTACAGGGTGGATCCCCTATGGCTACACCTTC
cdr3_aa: CASSYPGLTGWIPYGYTF

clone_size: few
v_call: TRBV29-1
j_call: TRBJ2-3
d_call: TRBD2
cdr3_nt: TGCAGCGTTGTTGCGCTGGCTAGCGGGGCGAATACGCAGTATTTT
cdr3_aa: CSVVALASGANTQYF

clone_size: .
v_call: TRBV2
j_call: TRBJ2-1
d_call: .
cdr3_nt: TGTGCCAGCAGTGAAGCGGGACCCGGCGATGAGCAGTTCTTC
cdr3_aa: CASSEAGPGDEQFF

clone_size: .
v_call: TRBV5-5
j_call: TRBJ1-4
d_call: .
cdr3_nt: TGTGCCAGCAGCCCCCCAGCGGTAGGAGGAAAACTGTTTTTT
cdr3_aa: CASSPPAVGGKLFF

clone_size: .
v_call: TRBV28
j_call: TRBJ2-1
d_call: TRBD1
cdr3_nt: TGTGCCAGCAGTCCAAGGGGGACAGGGTGGGTCAATGAGCAGTTCTTC
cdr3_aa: CASSPRGTGWVNEQFF

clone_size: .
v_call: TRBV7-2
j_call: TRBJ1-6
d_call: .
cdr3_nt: TGTGCCAGCAGCTTAGGACCCCCACCCCTCCACTTT
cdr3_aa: CASSLGPPPLHF

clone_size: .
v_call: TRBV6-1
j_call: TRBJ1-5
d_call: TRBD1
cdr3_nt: TGTGCCAGCAGCCACATTACAGGGGTCAGCAATCAGCCCCAGCATTTT
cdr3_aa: CASSHITGVSNQPQHF

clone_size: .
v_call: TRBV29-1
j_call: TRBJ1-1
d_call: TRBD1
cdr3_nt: TGCAGCGTTGAGAATAGACAGGGGGCTATGAACACTGAAGCTTTCTTT
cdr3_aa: CSVENRQGAMNTEAFF

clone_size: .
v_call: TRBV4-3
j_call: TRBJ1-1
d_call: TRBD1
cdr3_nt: TGCGCCAGCAGCCGCGGGACAGGGGTTGGGAACACTGAGGCTTTCTTT
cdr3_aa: CASSRGTGVGNTEAFF

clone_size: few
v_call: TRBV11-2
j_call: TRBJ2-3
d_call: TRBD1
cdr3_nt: TGTGCCAGCAGCCTAAGACAGGGGGAAGGCACAGATACGCAGTATTTT
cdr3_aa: CASSLRQGEGTDTQYF

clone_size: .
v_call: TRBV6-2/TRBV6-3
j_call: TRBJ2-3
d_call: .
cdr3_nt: TGTGCCAGCAGTTTTTATACTAGTGGCACAGATACGCAGTATTTT
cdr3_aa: CASSFYTSGTDTQYF

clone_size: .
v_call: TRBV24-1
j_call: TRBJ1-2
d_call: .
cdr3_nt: TGTGCCACCAGTGATTTGAGGGGAAGTGGCGGCTACACCTTC
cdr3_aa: CATSDLRGSGGYTF

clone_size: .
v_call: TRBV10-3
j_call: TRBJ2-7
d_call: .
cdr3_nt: TGTGCCATCGAGGGGAAGGTACCTCCTAACGAGCAGTACTTC
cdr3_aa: CAIEGKVPPNEQYF

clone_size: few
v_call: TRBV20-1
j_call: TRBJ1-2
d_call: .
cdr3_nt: TGCAGTGCTACGCGGTTAGTTGGGTATGGCTACACCTTC
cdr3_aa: CSATRLVGYGYTF

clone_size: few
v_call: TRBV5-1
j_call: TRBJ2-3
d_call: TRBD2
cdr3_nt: TGCGCCAGCAGCGGAACCGGACTAGCGGGGGGGCGAGGAGATACGCAGTATTTT
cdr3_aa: CASSGTGLAGGRGDTQYF

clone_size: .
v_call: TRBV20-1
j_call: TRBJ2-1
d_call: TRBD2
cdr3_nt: TGCAGTGCTAGAGATACCGCGGGGGTGTACAATGAGCAGTTCTTC
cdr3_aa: CSARDTAGVYNEQFF

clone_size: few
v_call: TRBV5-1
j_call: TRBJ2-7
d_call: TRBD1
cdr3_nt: TGCGCCAGCAGCTTTGAGGGGGCGAGTGAGCAGTACTTC
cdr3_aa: CASSFEGASEQYF